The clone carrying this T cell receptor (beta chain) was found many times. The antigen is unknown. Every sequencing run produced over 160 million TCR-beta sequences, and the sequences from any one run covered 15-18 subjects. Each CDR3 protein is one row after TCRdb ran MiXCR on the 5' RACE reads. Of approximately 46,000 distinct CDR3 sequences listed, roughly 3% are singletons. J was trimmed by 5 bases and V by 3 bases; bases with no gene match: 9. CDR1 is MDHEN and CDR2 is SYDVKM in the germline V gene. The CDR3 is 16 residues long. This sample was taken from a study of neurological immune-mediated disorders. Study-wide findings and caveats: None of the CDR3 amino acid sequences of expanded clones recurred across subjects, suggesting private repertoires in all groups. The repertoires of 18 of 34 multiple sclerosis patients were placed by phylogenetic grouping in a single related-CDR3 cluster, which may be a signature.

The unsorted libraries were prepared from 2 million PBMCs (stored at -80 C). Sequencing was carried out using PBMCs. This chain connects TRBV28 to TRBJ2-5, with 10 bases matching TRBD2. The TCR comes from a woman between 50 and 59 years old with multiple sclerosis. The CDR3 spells CASSLLGLATSETQYF. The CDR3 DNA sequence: TGTGCCAGCAGTTTGTTGGGACTAGCGACGTCGGAGACCCAGTACTTC.